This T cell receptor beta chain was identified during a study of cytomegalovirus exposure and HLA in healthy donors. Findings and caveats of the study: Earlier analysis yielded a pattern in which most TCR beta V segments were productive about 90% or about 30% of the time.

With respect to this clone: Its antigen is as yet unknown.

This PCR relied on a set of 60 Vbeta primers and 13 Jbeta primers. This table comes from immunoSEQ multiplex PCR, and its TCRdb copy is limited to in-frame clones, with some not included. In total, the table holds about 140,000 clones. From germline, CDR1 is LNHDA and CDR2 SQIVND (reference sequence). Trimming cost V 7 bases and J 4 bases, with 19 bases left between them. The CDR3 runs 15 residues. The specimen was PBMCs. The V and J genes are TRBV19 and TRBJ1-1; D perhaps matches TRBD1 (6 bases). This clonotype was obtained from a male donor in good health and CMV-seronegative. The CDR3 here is CASKQREGVATEAFF. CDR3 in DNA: TGTGCCAGTAAGCAACGGGAGGGGGTGGCCACTGAAGCTTTCTTT.